The present entry profiles one TCR beta chain with its context. Its target is unknown. Trimming pared 2 bases from V and 7 bases from J, leaving 12 bases between. The CDR3 loop spans 14 amino acids. Germline-derived CDR1 and CDR2 are WSHSY and SAAADI. It was genomic DNA that served as the template for profiling TCR beta VDJ and CDR3. TCRdb redid the calling of the reads with MiXCR, one entry per CDR3 protein. Here the sample spans some 200,000 distinct CDR3 sequences, under 55% being singletons. The sample originates from a study of CD8+CD57+ T cells in acquired aplastic anemia. At the level of the study: Sorted CD4+ and CD8+ cells yielded about 2.9 ug of DNA on average.

Patients chosen for sequencing had CD8+CD57+ cells that had expanded, as shown by flow cytometry. At the time of blood sampling, patients had not yet received any therapy. General observations from the study: Patients did not significantly differ from controls in CD8+ Simpson's diversity. In common between the patients and the controls were approximately 28 CD8+ CDR3 sequences.

The sequenced material came from sorted CD4+, CD8+, or CD8+CD57+ T cells (not recorded which) from PBMCs. The chain recombines TRBV10-2 with TRBJ1-5; a weak D match, TRBD1 (5 bases). This TCR was recovered from a human donor with aplastic anemia. CDR3 nucleotide sequence: TGCGCCAGCAGTGAGGTGAGGGACGGCCAGCCCCAGCATTTT. Encoded protein: CASSEVRDGQPQHF.